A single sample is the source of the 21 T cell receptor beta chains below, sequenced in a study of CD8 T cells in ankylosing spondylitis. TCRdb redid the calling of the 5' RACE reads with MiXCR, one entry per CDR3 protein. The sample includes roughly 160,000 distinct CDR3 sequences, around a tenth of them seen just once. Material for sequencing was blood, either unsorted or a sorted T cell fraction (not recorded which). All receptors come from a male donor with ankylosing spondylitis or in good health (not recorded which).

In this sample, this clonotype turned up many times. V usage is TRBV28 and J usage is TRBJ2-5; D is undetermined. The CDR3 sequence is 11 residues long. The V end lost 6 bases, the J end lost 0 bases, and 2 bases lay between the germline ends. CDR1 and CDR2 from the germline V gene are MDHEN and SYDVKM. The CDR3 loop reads CASRDQETQYF. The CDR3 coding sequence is TGTGCCAGCAGGGACCAAGAGACCCAGTACTTC.

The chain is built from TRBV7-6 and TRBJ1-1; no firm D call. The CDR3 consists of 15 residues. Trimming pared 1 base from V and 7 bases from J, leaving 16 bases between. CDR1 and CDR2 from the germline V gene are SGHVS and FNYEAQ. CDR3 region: CASSLGAGLVNEAFF. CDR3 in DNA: TGTGCCAGCAGCTTAGGGGCAGGCCTAGTGAATGAAGCTTTCTTT.

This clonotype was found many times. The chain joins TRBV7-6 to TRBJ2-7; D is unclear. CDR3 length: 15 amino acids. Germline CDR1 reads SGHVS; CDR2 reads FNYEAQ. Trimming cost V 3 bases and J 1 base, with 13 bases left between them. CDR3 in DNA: TGTGCCAGCAGCTTCGAGGAGACCCCATCCTACGAGCAGTACTTC. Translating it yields CASSFEETPSYEQYF.

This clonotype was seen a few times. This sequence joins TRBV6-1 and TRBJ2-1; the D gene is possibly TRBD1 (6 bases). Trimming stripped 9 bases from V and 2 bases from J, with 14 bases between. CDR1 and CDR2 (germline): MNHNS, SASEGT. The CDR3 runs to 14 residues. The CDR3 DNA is TGTGCCAGTTTAGGGGGAGAGACCTACAATGAGCAGTTCTTC. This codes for CASLGGETYNEQFF.

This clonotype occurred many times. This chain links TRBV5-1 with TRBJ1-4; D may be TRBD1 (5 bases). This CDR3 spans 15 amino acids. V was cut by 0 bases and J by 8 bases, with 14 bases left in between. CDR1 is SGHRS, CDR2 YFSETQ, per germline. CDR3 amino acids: CASSLGTTPGEKLFF. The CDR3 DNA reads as TGCGCCAGCAGCTTGGGGACAACACCGGGGGAAAAACTGTTTTTT.

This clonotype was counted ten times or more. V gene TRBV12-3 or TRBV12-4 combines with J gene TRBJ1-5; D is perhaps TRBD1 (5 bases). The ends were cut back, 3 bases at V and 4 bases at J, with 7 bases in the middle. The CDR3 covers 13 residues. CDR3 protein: CASSFNRNQPQHF. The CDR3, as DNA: TGTGCCAGCAGTTTTAACAGGAATCAGCCCCAGCATTTT.

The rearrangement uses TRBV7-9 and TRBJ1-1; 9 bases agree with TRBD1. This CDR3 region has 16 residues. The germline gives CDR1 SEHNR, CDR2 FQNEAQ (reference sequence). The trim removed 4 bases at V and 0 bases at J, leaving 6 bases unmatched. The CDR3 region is CASSYRGLGMNTEAFF. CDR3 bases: TGTGCCAGCAGCTACAGGGGGCTCGGGATGAACACTGAAGCTTTCTTT.

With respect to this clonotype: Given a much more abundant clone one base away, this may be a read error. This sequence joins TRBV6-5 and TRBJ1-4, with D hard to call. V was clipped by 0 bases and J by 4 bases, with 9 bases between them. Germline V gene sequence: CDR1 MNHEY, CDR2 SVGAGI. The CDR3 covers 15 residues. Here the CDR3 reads CASSYSSGSNEKLFF. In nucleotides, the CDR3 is TGTGCCAGCAGTTACTCGAGCGGAAGTAATGAAAAACTGTTTTTT.

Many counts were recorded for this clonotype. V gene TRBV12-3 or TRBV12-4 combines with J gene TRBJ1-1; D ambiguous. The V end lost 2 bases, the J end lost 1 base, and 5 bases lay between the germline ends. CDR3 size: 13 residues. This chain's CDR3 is CASSLQENTEAFF. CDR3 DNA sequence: TGTGCCAGCAGTTTACAGGAGAACACTGAAGCTTTCTTT.

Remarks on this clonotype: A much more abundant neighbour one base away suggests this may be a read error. This CDR3 is CSVLEGTDKQYF. In nucleotides, the CDR3 is TGCAGCGTCCTTGAGGGCACAGATAAGCAGTATTTT. The chain has TRBV29-1 and TRBJ2-3; tentative D call: TRBD2 (5 bases). The CDR3 runs to 12 residues. Per the germline V gene, CDR1 is SQVTM and CDR2 is ANQGSEA.

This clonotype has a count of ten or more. The CDR3 DNA reads TGTGCCAGCAGTCGACAGGGTAACTATGGCTACACCTTC. Translated, it gives CASSRQGNYGYTF. The J gene is TRBJ1-2, the V gene TRBV12-3 or TRBV12-4; 7 positions agree with TRBD1. After removal of 5 bases from V and 1 base from J, the junction contained 1 base not matched to a gene. This CDR3 region has 13 residues.

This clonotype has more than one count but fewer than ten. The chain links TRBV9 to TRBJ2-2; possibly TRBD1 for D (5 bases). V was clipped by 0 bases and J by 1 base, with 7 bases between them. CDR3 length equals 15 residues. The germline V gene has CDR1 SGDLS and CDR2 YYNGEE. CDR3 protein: CASSVGGRNTGELFF. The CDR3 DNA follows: TGTGCCAGCAGCGTAGGGGGCCGGAACACCGGGGAGCTGTTTTTT.

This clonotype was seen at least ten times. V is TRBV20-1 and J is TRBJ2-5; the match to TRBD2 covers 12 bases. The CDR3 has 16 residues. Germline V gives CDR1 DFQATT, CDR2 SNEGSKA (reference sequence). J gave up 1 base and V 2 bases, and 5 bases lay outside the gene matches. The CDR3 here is CSARKTSGSSQETQYF. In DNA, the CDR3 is TGCAGTGCTAGAAAGACTAGCGGGAGCAGCCAAGAGACCCAGTACTTC.

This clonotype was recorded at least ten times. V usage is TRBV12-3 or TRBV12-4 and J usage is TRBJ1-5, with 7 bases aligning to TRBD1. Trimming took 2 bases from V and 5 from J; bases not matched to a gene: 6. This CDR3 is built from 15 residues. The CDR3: CASSLRDSLYQPQHF. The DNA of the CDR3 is TGTGCCAGCAGTTTACGGGACAGCCTTTATCAGCCCCAGCATTTT.

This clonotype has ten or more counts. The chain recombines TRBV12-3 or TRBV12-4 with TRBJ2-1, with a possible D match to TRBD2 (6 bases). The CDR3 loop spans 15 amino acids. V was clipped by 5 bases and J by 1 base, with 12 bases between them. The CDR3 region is CASSQGTPSYNEQFF. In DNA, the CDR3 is TGTGCCAGCAGTCAAGGGACTCCTTCCTACAATGAGCAGTTCTTC.

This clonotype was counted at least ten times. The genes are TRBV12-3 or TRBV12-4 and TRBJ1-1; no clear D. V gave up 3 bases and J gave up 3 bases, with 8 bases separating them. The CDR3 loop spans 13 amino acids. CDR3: CASSFNRHTEAFF. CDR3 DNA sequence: TGTGCCAGCAGTTTCAACAGACACACTGAAGCTTTCTTT.

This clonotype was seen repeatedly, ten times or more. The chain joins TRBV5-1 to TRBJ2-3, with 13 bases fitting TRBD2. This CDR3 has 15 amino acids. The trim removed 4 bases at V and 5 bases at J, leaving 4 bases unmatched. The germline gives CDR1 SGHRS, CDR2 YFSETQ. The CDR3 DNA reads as TGCGCCAGCAGCCAACTAGCGGGGGGGCAAGATACGCAGTATTTT. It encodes CASSQLAGGQDTQYF.

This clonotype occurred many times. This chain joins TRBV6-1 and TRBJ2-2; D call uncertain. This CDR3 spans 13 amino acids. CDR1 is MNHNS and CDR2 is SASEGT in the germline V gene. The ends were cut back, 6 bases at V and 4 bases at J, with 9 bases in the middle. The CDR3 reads CASREYTTGELFF. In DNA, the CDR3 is TGTGCCAGCAGAGAGTACACCACCGGGGAGCTGTTTTTT.

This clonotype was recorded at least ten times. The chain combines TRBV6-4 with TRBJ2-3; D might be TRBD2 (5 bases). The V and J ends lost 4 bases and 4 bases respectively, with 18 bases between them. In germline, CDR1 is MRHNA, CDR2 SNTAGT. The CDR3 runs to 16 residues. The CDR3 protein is CASSGTVGDGADTQYF. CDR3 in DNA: TGTGCCAGCAGTGGGACCGTCGGGGATGGCGCAGATACGCAGTATTTT.

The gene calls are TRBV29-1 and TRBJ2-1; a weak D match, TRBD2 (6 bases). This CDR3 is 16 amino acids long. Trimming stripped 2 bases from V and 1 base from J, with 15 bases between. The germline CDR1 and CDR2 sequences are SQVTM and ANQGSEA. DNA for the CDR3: TGCAGCGTTGAAAAACGGAGGGGCAGGTCCTACAATGAGCAGTTCTTC. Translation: CSVEKRRGRSYNEQFF.

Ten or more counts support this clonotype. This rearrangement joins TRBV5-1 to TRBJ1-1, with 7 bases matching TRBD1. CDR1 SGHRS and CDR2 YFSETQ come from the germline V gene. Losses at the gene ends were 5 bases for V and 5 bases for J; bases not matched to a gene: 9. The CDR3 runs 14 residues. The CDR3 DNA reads TGCGCCAGCAGTTCACAGGGGAGAACGACTGAAGCTTTCTTT. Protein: CASSSQGRTTEAFF.